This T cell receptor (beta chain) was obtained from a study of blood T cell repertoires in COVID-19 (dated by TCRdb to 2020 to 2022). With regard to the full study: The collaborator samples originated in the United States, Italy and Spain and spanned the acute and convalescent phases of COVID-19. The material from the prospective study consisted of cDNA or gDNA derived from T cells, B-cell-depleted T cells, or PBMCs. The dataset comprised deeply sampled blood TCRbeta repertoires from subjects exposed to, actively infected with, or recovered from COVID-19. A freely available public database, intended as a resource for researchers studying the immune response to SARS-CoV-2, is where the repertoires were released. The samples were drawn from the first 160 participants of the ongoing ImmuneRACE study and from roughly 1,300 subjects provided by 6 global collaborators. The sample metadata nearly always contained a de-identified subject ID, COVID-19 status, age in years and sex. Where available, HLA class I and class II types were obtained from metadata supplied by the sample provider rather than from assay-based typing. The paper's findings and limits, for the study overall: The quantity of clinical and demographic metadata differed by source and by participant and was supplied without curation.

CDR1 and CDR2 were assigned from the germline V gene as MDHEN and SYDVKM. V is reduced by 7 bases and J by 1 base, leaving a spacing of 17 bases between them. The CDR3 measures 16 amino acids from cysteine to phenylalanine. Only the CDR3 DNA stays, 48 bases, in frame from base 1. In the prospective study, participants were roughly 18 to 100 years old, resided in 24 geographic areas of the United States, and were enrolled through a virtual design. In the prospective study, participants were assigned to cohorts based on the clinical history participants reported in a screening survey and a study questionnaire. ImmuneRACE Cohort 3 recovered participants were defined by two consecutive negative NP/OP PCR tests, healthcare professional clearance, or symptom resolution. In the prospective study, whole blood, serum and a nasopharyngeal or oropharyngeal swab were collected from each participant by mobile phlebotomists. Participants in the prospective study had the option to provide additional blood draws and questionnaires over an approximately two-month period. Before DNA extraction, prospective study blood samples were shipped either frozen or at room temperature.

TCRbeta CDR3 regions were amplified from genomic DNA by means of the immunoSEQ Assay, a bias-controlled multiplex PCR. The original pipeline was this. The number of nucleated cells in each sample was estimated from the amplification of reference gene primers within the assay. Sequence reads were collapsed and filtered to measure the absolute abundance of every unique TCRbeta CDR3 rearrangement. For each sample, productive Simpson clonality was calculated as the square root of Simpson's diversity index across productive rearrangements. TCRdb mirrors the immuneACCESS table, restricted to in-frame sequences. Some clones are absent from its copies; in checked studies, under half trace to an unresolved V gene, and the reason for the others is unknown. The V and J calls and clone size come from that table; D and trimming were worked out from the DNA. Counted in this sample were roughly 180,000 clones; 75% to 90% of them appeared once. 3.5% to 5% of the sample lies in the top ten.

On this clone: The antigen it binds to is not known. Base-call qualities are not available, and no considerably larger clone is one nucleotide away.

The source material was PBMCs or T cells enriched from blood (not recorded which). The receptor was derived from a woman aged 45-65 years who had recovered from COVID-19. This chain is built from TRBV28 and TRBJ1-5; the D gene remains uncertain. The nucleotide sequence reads TGTGCCAGCAAGACGACAATTGTACCCAGCAATCAGCCCCAGCATTTT. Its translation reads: CASKTTIVPSNQPQHF.